The rows below give T cell receptor beta chains drawn from one sample of a study of T-cell reconstitution after alpha-beta-depleted transplantation in children. TCRdb reanalysed the PCR reads using MiXCR and keeps one entry per CDR3 protein. The top ten hold approximately 13% of the sample, which has roughly 150,000 distinct CDR3 sequences, 11% seen once. Sequenced material: PBMCs, taken before TCRalphabeta/CD19-depleted stem cell transplant. All receptors derive from a boy aged 2 to 9 with acute myeloid leukemia, due to receive a stem cell transplant. CDR3s leave out the opening cysteine and the closing phenylalanine or tryptophan. D genes are given only for firm matches.

V gene,D gene,CDR3 protein
TRBV29-1,NA,SVENPPGELF
TRBV29-1,NA,SVEVVEAF
TRBV28,NA,ASVGNTIY
TRBV4-1,NA,ASSQSNRFPYNEQF
TRBV7-2,NA,ASSLVRGGPVYEQF
TRBV5-1,NA,ASSFGHRDTGELF
TRBV20-1,NA,SAGFQRATRYEQY
TRBV13,NA,ASSLRQYNTEAF
TRBV7-3,NA,ASSGSASSYNEQF
TRBV5-1,TRBD2,ASSLRRGGLSDTQY
TRBV20-1,NA,SVMAGYEQY
TRBV5-1,TRBD2,ASRTGGPPDTQY
TRBV2,TRBD2,ASKGGGRSTDTQY
TRBV4-1,NA,ASSQEGAFGFSKNIQY
TRBV6-5,TRBD1,ASKLQGAVHEQF
TRBV27,TRBD2,ASSPGLAGSTQY
TRBV29-1,NA,SAARSDMEETQY
TRBV4-1,TRBD2,ASSPGLVPDTQY
TRBV4-1,NA,ASSQDHSSSGNTIY
TRBV5-1,NA,ASRLGDSGYEQY
TRBV20-1,TRBD2,SASVASGSTDTQY
TRBV5-5,NA,ASSRDTNYGYT
TRBV23-1,TRBD2,ASSLGAGVDKNIQY
TRBV20-1,NA,SARDSTGHTEAF
TRBV5-1,NA,ASSLVSMSTEAF
TRBV20-1,NA,SARDSGAANEKLF
TRBV15,NA,ATSRKGPEETQY
TRBV30,NA,AWTKGGGAFYGYT
TRBV5-4,NA,ASGTDTQY
TRBV6-5,TRBD1,ASTLRQGDYGYT
TRBV28,TRBD2,ASSLDGRAKISETQY
TRBV5-6,TRBD2,ASRGGPSGTSETQY
TRBV12-3/TRBV12-4,NA,ASSFEGFNSPLH
TRBV6-2/TRBV6-3,TRBD2,ASSLSVGGNEQF
TRBV7-9,TRBD2,ASSSGVLAGPHSYNEQF
TRBV20-1,NA,SATARDVGTEAF
TRBV28,TRBD2,ASSLWASGSNEQF
TRBV7-3,TRBD1,ASSLGDSFNSPLH
TRBV6-5,NA,ASSYQGANVLT
TRBV5-1,TRBD1,ASNPQGQGNTEAF
TRBV28,TRBD1,ATLRPGQGRGEQF
TRBV20-1,NA,SATRDRTYEQY
TRBV7-9,NA,ASSYRGGSHNEQF
TRBV7-8,NA,ASSSQRVADTQY
TRBV7-9,NA,ASSASSSYEQY
TRBV28,NA,ASSSVFSYNEQF
TRBV7-2,NA,ASSLESGRVQH
TRBV7-2,NA,ASSLARDADTQY
TRBV20-1,TRBD2,SARDLGLAGWETQY
TRBV29-1,NA,SADRTGELF